This is a list of T cell receptor beta chains from one sample in a study of vaccination and CD4 T cells after COVID-19. Each CDR3 protein gets one entry after TCRdb re-called the PCR reads with MiXCR. The sample shows about 11,000 distinct CDR3 sequences, roughly half of them seen only once. Their antigens are not known. Source material: CD4+ T cells from blood, cultured in vitro. The receptor set was obtained from a human donor who had recovered from COVID-19. Both conserved end residues are part of each CDR3. A D gene is named only where the DNA matches it firmly.

d_gene	v_gene	CDR3aa
-	TRBV5-1	CASSLTTANEKLFF
-	TRBV20-1	CSARGGDRGGSNQPQHF
-	TRBV7-9	CASSSSRFRERTDTQYF
-	TRBV7-3	CASSDPRAPGTQYF
-	TRBV24-1	CATSDYLYGYTF
TRBD2	TRBV3-1	CASSQDFGVRGRAGELFF
-	TRBV10-3	CAIRRGQSRTGELFF
TRBD2	TRBV10-3	CAISSGLAALGGETQYF
TRBD2	TRBV7-9	CASSSAGGRAGEQFF
TRBD2	TRBV12-3/TRBV12-4	CASSPGLAGINEQFF
-	TRBV6-2/TRBV6-3	CASRQRLGAAGELFF
-	TRBV6-1	CASSRTSGVTEAFF
TRBD2	TRBV5-4	CASSLASGFTDTQYF
-	TRBV20-1	CSASQPQGNQPQHF
TRBD2	TRBV10-1	CASSESVAGLQETQYF
TRBD2	TRBV24-1	CATSDPPSGLAAQETQYF
-	TRBV6-2/TRBV6-3	CASSYSQETQYF
-	TRBV6-1	CASSLGIGGNTIYF
TRBD2	TRBV27	CASSWDTSGDTQYF
-	TRBV20-1	CGGVRSETQYF
TRBD2	TRBV9	CASSGQIAGGEQYF
TRBD2	TRBV25-1	CASSGTSDTGEPFF
-	TRBV20-1	CSADTDNYGYTF
-	TRBV7-9	CASSLYSGESGQYF
-	TRBV5-3	CARSLGPGQAYEQYF
-	TRBV28	CASSLARARGAGNTIYF